This T cell receptor (beta chain) was identified in a study of cytomegalovirus exposure and HLA in healthy donors. V was shortened by 1 base and J by 4 bases, with 10 bases between the two germline ends. The CDR3 is 14 amino acids. The V gene's germline CDR1 is MNHNS and CDR2 SASEGT. The PCR contained 60 Vbeta and 13 Jbeta primers. Authors' methods: In a later analysis, of roughly 83 million unique beta chains, about 10 million appeared in at least two donors. Only in-frame clones appear in the TCRdb table, and some are missing; sequencing was by immunoSEQ multiplex PCR. The V and J calls and the clone size are those of that table, but D and trimming were determined from the DNA. This repertoire shows roughly 110,000 clones, roughly 82% found once; its top ten account for less than 3.5%.

This sequence was found in a young man in good health and CMV-seropositive. The chain employs TRBV6-1 and TRBJ1-1; the D is unclear. The sequencing sample was made of PBMCs. Written as DNA, the CDR3 is TGTGCCAGCAGTGAAGTGGTTAAGCTCACTGAAGCTTTCTTT. Amino acids: CASSEVVKLTEAFF.